The following is a TCR beta chain sequence with its context. Membership in each cohort depended on participant-reported clinical history. Recovered Cohort 3 donors showed two negative PCRs, clearance, or symptom resolution. The length of the CDR3 is 15 residues. The germline V gene has CDR1 LNHDA and CDR2 SQIVND (reference sequence). V shed 5 bases and J 3 bases; nucleotides not matched to a gene: 8. The sample comes from a study of blood T cell repertoires in COVID-19. Study background: Samples of COVID-19 (acute and convalescent) were obtained from the United States, Italy and Spain.

As handled by the study authors: Amplification of reference gene primers provided the estimated nucleated cell counts. The assay was immunoSEQ multiplex PCR, and TCRdb's table has in-frame clones only and misses some. The V and J calls and clone size were taken over from that table, and D and trimming were inferred from the DNA. The sample carries hundreds of thousands of clones, 70% to 90% recorded once. The genes are TRBV19 and TRBJ1-2; TRBD1 matches at 8 bases. The sequence came from a woman aged 40 to 50 who had recovered from COVID-19. Sequenced: PBMCs or T cells enriched from blood (not recorded which). The DNA for the CDR3 is TGTGCCAGTAGTGTCCAAACAGGGGGAGACTATGGCTACACCTTC. Amino acid sequence: CASSVQTGGDYGYTF.